The 20 T cell receptor beta chains listed next were all sequenced from one sample in a study of regulatory T cells in long-lasting Graves disease. Indicated time point: persistent/refractory GD, antithyroid drugs over 5 years with positive TRAb. The TCR library used RNA extracted from PBMCs. The authors built TCR beta libraries using iRepertoire HTBI primers and Arm-PCR of CDR3 regions. MiXCR, applied by TCRdb to the multiplex PCR reads, yields one record per CDR3 protein. The sample includes about 470,000 distinct CDR3 sequences, roughly 21% of them seen just once. The material was peripheral blood mononuclear cells (PBMCs), obtained when the disease was refractory, from a patient treated with antithyroid drugs. The receptors shown here come from a female donor with Graves disease.

The chain joins TRBV7-9 to TRBJ2-5, with TRBD1 identical over 7 bases. Germline CDR1 SEHNR, CDR2 FQNEAQ (reference sequence). The J segment lost 7 bases and the V segment lost 1 base, leaving 15 bases of the junction unmatched. CDR3 length equals 17 residues. CDR3 protein: CASSLGTTGVSPRTQYF. The CDR3 nucleotides are TGTGCCAGCAGCTTAGGGACCACAGGGGTGTCCCCAAGGACCCAGTACTTC.

This rearrangement joins TRBV5-1 to TRBJ1-2; TRBD1 is a possible D gene (5 bases). This CDR3 spans 13 amino acids. Trimming left V 3 bases short and J 6 bases short, with 12 bases between. Germline CDR1 SGHRS, CDR2 YFSETQ. This CDR3 is CASSSSGVDGYTF. CDR3 in DNA: TGCGCCAGCAGCTCGTCGGGGGTAGATGGCTACACCTTC.

The V and J genes are TRBV4-3 and TRBJ1-2; D remains unclear. Between the trimmed V and J ends, which lost 0 bases and 2 bases, there was a span of 13 bases. The germline gives CDR1 LGHNA, CDR2 YSLEER. The CDR3 length is 16 residues. CDR3 DNA sequence: TGCGCCAGCAGCCAAGATCTTCTAGGGCCGAACTATGGCTACACCTTC. Its protein product is CASSQDLLGPNYGYTF.

The table lists this clonotype with many counts. The V call is TRBV25-1, the J call TRBJ1-1; D is perhaps TRBD1 (5 bases). This CDR3 comprises 14 residues. V was trimmed by 1 base and J by 6 bases, leaving 12 bases between them. Germline loops: CDR1 MGHDK, CDR2 SYGVNS. The CDR3 region is CASSELVTGSEAFF. The CDR3 DNA sequence: TGTGCCAGCAGTGAATTAGTTACAGGCTCTGAAGCTTTCTTT.

This clonotype was counted at least ten times. This sequence joins TRBV2 and TRBJ1-2; D call uncertain. Per germline, CDR1 SNHLY and CDR2 FYNNEI. Deletions cut 5 bases from V and 0 bases from J, with 13 bases between. This CDR3 region has 15 residues. CDR3 sequence reads: CASSPSPAANYGYTF. The CDR3 nucleotides are TGTGCCAGCAGTCCCTCACCCGCCGCTAACTATGGCTACACCTTC.

The chain links TRBV7-9 to TRBJ2-7; D is possibly TRBD1 (5 bases). The CDR3 length is 15 residues. The germline V and J ends were trimmed by 6 bases and 0 bases, with 15 bases remaining between them. The V gene's germline CDR1 is SEHNR and CDR2 FQNEAQ (reference sequence). The CDR3 DNA reads TGTGCCAGCAGAGGGGTGAGCGCGAGCTCCTACGAGCAGTACTTC. The encoded protein is CASRGVSASSYEQYF.

This clonotype has just a few counts. The chain uses TRBV6-1 and TRBJ2-2; tentative D call: TRBD2 (5 bases). The CDR3 totals 15 residues. CDR1 and CDR2 (germline): MNHNS, SASEGT. V lost 6 bases and J lost 0, with 11 bases in between. CDR3 residues: CASRRLPANTGELFF. In nucleotides, the CDR3 is TGTGCCAGCAGAAGACTACCCGCGAACACCGGGGAGCTGTTTTTT.

V usage is TRBV19 and J usage is TRBJ1-5; D is undetermined. Germline V gene lookup returns CDR1 LNHDA and CDR2 SQIVND (reference sequence). The CDR3 is 10 amino acids. Trimming removed 5 bases at V and 13 bases at J, with 9 bases between. The CDR3 bases are TGTGCCAGTAGTCCGGGGAGACAGCATTTT. It yields the protein CASSPGRQHF. Full variable domain (rest looked up from reference TRBV19 and TRBJ1-5): DGGITQSPKYLFRKEGQNVTLSCEQNLNHDAMYWYRQDPGQGLRLIYYSQIVNDFQKGDIAEGYSVSREKKESFPLTVTSAQKNPTAFYLCASSPGRQHFGDGTRLSIL.

This clonotype was counted ten times or more. This sequence joins TRBV28 and TRBJ2-7; 9 bases are shared with TRBD1. Trimming took 6 bases from V and 2 from J; bases not matched to a gene: 11. This CDR3 spans 16 amino acids. CDR1 is MDHEN, CDR2 SYDVKM, per germline. In nucleotides, the CDR3 is TGTGCCAGCAGACACATCAGGACAGGGGTTACCTACGAGCAGTACTTC. It encodes CASRHIRTGVTYEQYF.

In DNA, the CDR3 is TGCAGCGTTGAAAAGGACAGCTACGAGCAGTACTTC. Residues: CSVEKDSYEQYF. This rearrangement joins TRBV29-1 to TRBJ2-7; weak D call: TRBD1 (6 bases). Deletions cut 2 bases from V and 3 bases from J, with 8 bases between. CDR3 length: 12 amino acids. Germline CDR1 and CDR2: SQVTM and ANQGSEA.

This clonotype has a count of ten or more. The J gene is TRBJ1-3, the V gene TRBV3-1; D uncertain. This CDR3 has 13 amino acids. Germline V gene sequence: CDR1 LGHDT, CDR2 YNNKEL (reference sequence). The germline V and J ends were trimmed by 3 bases and 1 base, with 4 bases remaining between them. CDR3 loop: CASSQGSGNTIYF. In nucleotides, the CDR3 is TGTGCCAGCAGCCAGGGGTCTGGAAACACCATATATTTT.

This sequence joins TRBV7-2 and TRBJ2-7; no definite D call. This CDR3 comprises 16 residues. V was trimmed by 2 bases and J by 4 bases, leaving 18 bases between them. Germline CDR1 reads SGHTA; CDR2 reads FQGNSA. CDR3 protein: CASSLKSQLGPYEQYF. The DNA of the CDR3 is TGTGCCAGCAGCTTAAAAAGTCAGTTAGGGCCGTACGAGCAGTACTTC. Full variable domain (rest looked up from reference TRBV7-2 and TRBJ2-7): GAGVSQSPSNKVTEKGKDVELRCDPISGHTALYWYRQSLGQGLEFLIYFQGNSAPDKSGLPSDRFSAERTGGSVSTLTIQRTQQEDSAVYLCASSLKSQLGPYEQYFGPGTRLTVT.

The gene calls are TRBV20-1 and TRBJ2-5; the D gene is possibly TRBD2 (5 bases). The CDR3 runs to 16 residues. CDR1 DFQATT and CDR2 SNEGSKA come from the germline V gene (reference sequence). The ends were cut back, 0 bases at V and 5 bases at J, with 19 bases in the middle. The DNA for the CDR3 is TGCAGTGCTAGAGATCTCTGGGTAGCGCTCCGGGAGACCCAGTACTTC. Its translation is CSARDLWVALRETQYF.

The chain employs TRBV16 and TRBJ1-2, with D possibly being TRBD1 (6 bases). Trimming cost V 7 bases and J 2 bases, with 14 bases left between them. Germline CDR1 and CDR2: KGHSY and FQNENV. There are 14 residues in the CDR3. In DNA form, the CDR3 reads TGTGCCAGCACCGGGGACGGGGGCAACTATGGCTACACCTTC. As protein: CASTGDGGNYGYTF.

The chain joins TRBV12-3 or TRBV12-4 to TRBJ2-5; the D gene is possibly TRBD1 (5 bases). The germline V and J ends were trimmed by 7 bases and 5 bases, with 17 bases remaining between them. The CDR3 spans 14 residues. CDR3 sequence (DNA): TGTGCCAGCACCAGTCACCAGGGTTGGGAGACCCAGTACTTC. Its protein is CASTSHQGWETQYF.

This clonotype occurred many times. V gene TRBV20-1 combines with J gene TRBJ1-6, with 8 nucleotides matching TRBD1. Unmatched junction bases numbered 12, after V lost 7 bases and J lost 10 bases. Germline loops: CDR1 DFQATT, CDR2 SNEGSKA (reference sequence). The CDR3 runs to 14 residues. CDR3 in DNA: TGCAGTGTCTGGACGACAGGGGAGAGATCACCCCTCCACTTT. Translating gives CSVWTTGERSPLHF.

Concerning this clonotype itself: A read error may explain this, as a much larger clone is one base away. The rearrangement links TRBV28 to TRBJ1-2; D is unclear. Trimming removed 1 base at V and 8 bases at J, with 11 bases between. This CDR3 spans 13 amino acids. Germline loops: CDR1 MDHEN, CDR2 SYDVKM. CDR3 DNA: TGTGCCAGCAGTTTATCGTCAACGGCGGGCTACACCTTC. Protein product: CASSLSSTAGYTF.

The sample holds a few counts of this clonotype. The chain couples TRBV3-1 to TRBJ1-4; no firm D call. Germline V gene sequence: CDR1 LGHDT, CDR2 YNNKEL (reference sequence). The CDR3 covers 12 residues. V was clipped by 6 bases and J by 7 bases, with 9 bases between them. CDR3 sequence: CASSLYSEKLFF. In DNA form, the CDR3 reads TGTGCCAGCAGTCTCTACTCTGAAAAACTGTTTTTT.

Many counts were recorded for this clonotype. The chain links TRBV12-3 or TRBV12-4 to TRBJ2-7, with TRBD1 matching 10 bases. V dropped 0 bases and J dropped 2; count of bases not matched to a gene: 4. The CDR3 consists of 16 residues. The CDR3: CASSLARTGGAYEQYF. DNA for the CDR3: TGTGCCAGCAGTTTAGCGAGGACAGGGGGGGCCTACGAGCAGTACTTC.

The chain carries TRBV9 and TRBJ2-5, with D unresolved. CDR1 and CDR2 (germline): SGDLS, YYNGEE. The V end lost 6 bases, the J end lost 2 bases, and 14 bases lay between the germline ends. The CDR3 runs 14 residues. CDR3 residues: CASTAPGRQETQYF. CDR3 in DNA: TGTGCCAGCACCGCACCCGGTAGGCAAGAGACCCAGTACTTC.